This TCR beta chain was recorded in a study of regulatory T cells in long-lasting Graves disease. Building the TCR beta libraries relied on iRepertoire HTBI primers, and CDR3 regions underwent Arm-PCR. TCRdb fed the multiplex PCR reads into MiXCR, producing one record per CDR3 protein. Counted here are 300,000 to 400,000 distinct CDR3 sequences, 16% occurring once; the ten biggest clones make up 25% to 30%. This sample's time point: newly diagnosed GD, antithyroid drugs for less than 3 months. The TCR library was made from RNA that had been extracted from PBMCs in TRIzol. This CDR3 has 13 amino acids. Looked up from germline, CDR1 is SQVTM and CDR2 is ANQGSEA. The ends were cut back, 4 bases at V and 5 bases at J, with 14 bases in the middle. The data were also submitted as part of a second study, on T cells in Graves' hyperthyroidism and ophthalmopathy.

This chain joins TRBV29-1 and TRBJ1-2; TRBD1 is a possible D gene (5 bases). The clonotype was recovered from a man aged 35-49 years with Graves disease. The sequenced sample was peripheral blood mononuclear cells (PBMCs), obtained at new diagnosis, from a patient treated with antithyroid drugs. The CDR3 region is CSVVGVAEYGYTF. In nucleotides, the CDR3 is TGCAGCGTTGTAGGGGTGGCGGAGTATGGCTACACCTTC.